What follows are 14 T cell receptor beta chains derived from one specimen sequenced in a study of beta chain features in type 1 diabetes. Expressed TCRB transcripts were sequenced after all isolated RNA was converted to cDNA. Libraries were prepared by immunoSEQ multiplex PCR; TCRdb keeps only in-frame clonotypes and omits some of them. The sample comprises about 930,000 clones, roughly 15% of which are singletons, and 0.023% rests with the top ten. The sequenced material came from naive CD4+ T cells from blood. These receptors were obtained from a woman younger than 30 in good health.

The chain is built from TRBV7-9 and TRBJ2-3; 8 bases match TRBD1. CDR1 is SEHNR and CDR2 is FQNEAQ in the germline V gene (reference sequence). The CDR3 runs 14 residues. V lost 5 bases, J lost 5 bases, and 6 bases stayed unmatched. In nucleotides, the CDR3 is TGTGCCAGCAGCCTTGGACAGGGAAAAGATACGCAGTATTTT. Amino acid sequence: CASSLGQGKDTQYF.

This clone appeared a few times. J is TRBJ2-1 and V is TRBV18; 10 bases agree with TRBD1. Germline CDR1 is KGHSH and CDR2 is LQKENI. The CDR3 loop spans 13 amino acids. Unmatched junction bases numbered 0, after V lost 2 bases and J lost 8 bases. Written as DNA, the CDR3 is TGTGCCAGCTCACCAGGGACAGGGGATGAGCAGTTCTTC. Translated: CASSPGTGDEQFF.

There are a few counts of this clone. The rearrangement joins TRBV27 to TRBJ2-1; no clear D. V was cut by 0 bases and J by 6 bases, with 9 bases left in between. Germline V gives CDR1 MNHEY, CDR2 SMNVEV (reference sequence). The CDR3 runs to 14 residues. The chain's CDR3 is CASSLSWGLNEQFF. DNA for the CDR3: TGTGCCAGCAGTTTATCGTGGGGTCTCAATGAGCAGTTCTTC.

This clone was seen a handful of times. The chain carries TRBV4-1 and TRBJ1-1, with 9 bases that match TRBD1. Looked up from germline, CDR1 is MGHRA and CDR2 is YSYEKL. With 3 bases clipped from V and 11 bases from J, the junction kept 10 bases outside the gene matches. The CDR3 has 14 amino acids. CDR3: CASSHPPGQGRAFF. The CDR3 DNA reads as TGCGCCAGCAGCCATCCTCCGGGACAGGGTAGGGCTTTCTTT.

V gene TRBV5-4 combines with J gene TRBJ2-7; 8 bases fit TRBD1. Looked up from germline, CDR1 is SGHNT and CDR2 is YYREEE (reference sequence). This CDR3 has 14 amino acids. Trimming cost V 0 bases and J 2 bases; bases outside gene matches: 1. The CDR3 coding sequence is TGTGCCAGCAGCTTGGGGACAGGGACCTACGAGCAGTACTTC. Protein product: CASSLGTGTYEQYF.

The chain uses TRBV11-2 and TRBJ2-3; tentatively, D is TRBD2 (6 bases). The V gene's germline CDR1 is SGHAT and CDR2 FQNNGV. The CDR3 length is 15 residues. V shed 1 base and J shed 4 bases, with 12 bases lying between them. CDR3 region: CASSLAFGSADTQYF. The DNA of the CDR3 is TGTGCCAGCAGCTTAGCGTTCGGGAGTGCAGATACGCAGTATTTT. Full variable domain (rest looked up from reference TRBV11-2 and TRBJ2-3): EAGVAQSPRYKIIEKRQSVAFWCNPISGHATLYWYQQILGQGPKLLIQFQNNGVVDDSQLPKDRFSAERLKGVDSTLKIQPAKLEDSAVYLCASSLAFGSADTQYFGPGTRLTVL.

The chain couples TRBV6-6 to TRBJ2-1; 7 bases are a match to TRBD2. V lost 4 bases to trimming and J lost 1 base; unmatched junction nucleotides: 4. CDR1 and CDR2 from the germline V gene are MNHNY and SVGAGI (reference sequence). This CDR3 region has 15 residues. The DNA of the CDR3 is TGTGCCAGCAGTTTGAGAGCGGGATCCTACAATGAGCAGTTCTTC. Translated, it gives CASSLRAGSYNEQFF.

This clone was seen a few times. The chain is built from TRBV10-3 and TRBJ2-5; TRBD1 matches 7 bases. Germline V gene sequence: CDR1 ENHRY, CDR2 SYGVKD. Losses at the gene ends were 8 bases for V and 3 bases for J; bases not matched to a gene: 3. The CDR3 extends over 12 amino acids. CDR3 DNA: TGTGCCATCGCCGGGACAGAAGAGACCCAGTACTTC. It encodes CAIAGTEETQYF.

This clone turned up a few times. The V call is TRBV29-1, the J call TRBJ2-3, with 12 bases aligning to TRBD2. This CDR3 comprises 15 residues. Germline V gene data show CDR1 as SQVTM and CDR2 as ANQGSEA. Trimming removed 5 bases from V and 5 bases from J; junction bases left unmatched: 8. Here the CDR3 reads CSVSASGRVGDTQYF. The CDR3 nucleotides read TGCAGCGTTTCTGCTAGCGGGAGGGTTGGAGATACGCAGTATTTT.

The chain has TRBV11-3 and TRBJ2-2; D is ambiguous. CDR1 SGHNT and CDR2 YENEEA come from the germline V gene. The CDR3 is 13 residues long. V was cut by 6 bases and J by 3 bases, with 8 bases left in between. In DNA, the CDR3 is TGTGCCAGCAGATCCCAGGACACCGGGGAGCTGTTTTTT. Its translation is CASRSQDTGELFF.

This clone came up many times. The chain joins TRBV21-1 to TRBJ2-7; TRBD1, the table's D call, was not compared with the DNA. TRBV21-1 is a listed pseudogene. CDR3 size: 12 residues. Here the CDR3 reads CASPSVPYEQYF. CDR3 DNA: TGTGCCAGCCCCTCAGTACCCTACGAGCAGTACTTC.

The chain combines TRBV6-6 with TRBJ2-7, with D possibly TRBD1 on 6 matching bases. The germline gives CDR1 MNHNY, CDR2 SVGAGI (reference sequence). The V gene lost 4 bases and the J gene lost 7 bases, with 14 bases spanning the gap. The CDR3 sequence is 13 residues long. The CDR3, as DNA: TGTGCCAGCAGTTCTCCCGCAGGGGATGAGCAGTACTTC. Protein product: CASSSPAGDEQYF.

In the case of this clone: This sample also contains other DNA sequences that code for the same CDR3. V and J are TRBV20-1 and TRBJ2-1, with D uncertain. Trimming took 3 bases from V and 10 from J, leaving 10 bases between them. CDR3 size: 11 residues. CDR1 and CDR2 from the germline V gene are DFQATT and SNEGSKA (reference sequence). The CDR3 spells CSARTYNEQFF. The CDR3 nucleotides are TGCAGTGCTAGGACGTATAACGAGCAGTTCTTC.

Only a few counts were recorded for this clone. This chain connects TRBV7-9 to TRBJ1-4; TRBD1 matches 10 bases. Trimming took 3 bases from V and 8 from J; bases not matched to a gene: 9. CDR1 SEHNR and CDR2 FQNEAQ come from the germline V gene (reference sequence). CDR3 size: 16 residues. The chain's CDR3 is CASSFGQGVQWEKLFF. The CDR3 DNA reads as TGTGCCAGCAGCTTCGGACAGGGGGTGCAATGGGAAAAACTGTTTTTT.